The 18 T cell receptor beta chains reported below all come from one sample, sequenced in a study of T cell repertoires in cytomegalovirus infection. TCRdb used MiXCR to reprocess the reads, holding one entry per CDR3 protein. The sample records about 270,000 distinct CDR3 sequences, around 20% being singletons. Their target antigens are unknown. The source material was cultured PBMCs, sampled from culture after CMV antigen stimulation. The receptors originated from a human donor in good health (CMV status not recorded). Some clones in this sample may be carry-over from other donors' samples.

The V and J genes are TRBV27 and TRBJ2-7, with 10 bases identical to TRBD1. Germline V gene lookup returns CDR1 MNHEY and CDR2 SMNVEV (reference sequence). The V segment lost 4 bases and the J segment 7 bases; nucleotides outside the gene matches: 13. This CDR3 has 16 amino acids. In nucleotides, the CDR3 is TGTGCCAGCAGTTCTCCCGGACAGGGGGGCATTCAGGAGCAGTACTTC. Protein product: CASSSPGQGGIQEQYF.

The table lists this clonotype with many counts. The rearrangement links TRBV7-2 to TRBJ1-2; D perhaps matches TRBD1 (5 bases). There are 15 residues in the CDR3. Germline V lookup: CDR1 SGHTA, CDR2 FQGNSA. Trimming took 5 bases from V and 0 from J, leaving 13 bases between them. The CDR3 is CASSPWGGANYGYTF. DNA for the CDR3: TGTGCCAGCAGCCCCTGGGGGGGAGCTAACTATGGCTACACCTTC.

The chain couples TRBV7-8 to TRBJ2-3; D call uncertain. Germline V gives CDR1 SGHVS, CDR2 FQNEAQ. The CDR3 sequence is 14 residues long. V shed 2 bases and J shed 5 bases, with 11 bases lying between them. As DNA, the CDR3 is TGTGCCAGCAGCTTACTAAGCACATTAGATACGCAGTATTTT. Protein: CASSLLSTLDTQYF.

The V call is TRBV7-9, the J call TRBJ1-2; a weak D match, TRBD1 (6 bases). Germline V gene lookup returns CDR1 SEHNR and CDR2 FQNEAQ (reference sequence). Trimming pared 7 bases from V and 6 bases from J, leaving 15 bases between. The CDR3 runs to 13 residues. CDR3 loop: CASIGRGANGYTF. DNA of the CDR3: TGTGCCAGCATTGGGCGGGGGGCGAATGGCTACACCTTC.

This clonotype was seen a few times. The genes are TRBV27 and TRBJ2-3; tentatively, D is TRBD2 (5 bases). The length of the CDR3 is 17 residues. Germline loops: CDR1 MNHEY, CDR2 SMNVEV (reference sequence). The V gene lost 5 bases and the J gene lost 1 base, with 19 bases spanning the gap. The CDR3 sequence is CASSPMAVTGGTDTQYF. CDR3 DNA: TGTGCCAGCAGTCCGATGGCCGTGACCGGGGGCACAGATACGCAGTATTTT.

In its sample, this clonotype was seen many times. The chain is built from TRBV11-3 and TRBJ2-2, with D possibly being TRBD1 or TRBD2 (5 bases each). The germline V and J ends were trimmed by 2 bases and 4 bases, with 14 bases remaining between them. The germline gives CDR1 SGHNT, CDR2 YENEEA. The CDR3 has 16 amino acids. CDR3 coding DNA: TGTGCCAGCAGCTTAAGGGACGGAGCGATCACCGGGGAGCTGTTTTTT. This encodes CASSLRDGAITGELFF.

The chain links TRBV6-2 or TRBV6-3 to TRBJ2-1; TRBD2 matches at 8 bases. This CDR3 is built from 14 residues. After removal of 7 bases from V and 5 bases from J, the junction contained 7 bases not matched to a gene. Germline-derived CDR1 and CDR2 are MNHEY and SVGEGT. The CDR3 is CASMFAGGHNEQFF. CDR3 sequence (DNA): TGTGCCAGCATGTTTGCGGGGGGCCACAATGAGCAGTTCTTC.

V usage is TRBV24-1 and J usage is TRBJ1-3; D unresolved. Trimming removed 4 bases from V and 0 bases from J, with 12 bases in between. The CDR3 runs 16 residues. The germline CDR1 and CDR2 sequences are KGHDR and SFDVKD. The CDR3 region is CATSDRSGSSGNTIYF. The CDR3 DNA is TGTGCCACCAGTGACCGATCGGGCAGCTCTGGAAACACCATATATTTT.

This clonotype was observed at least ten times. The chain combines TRBV11-1 with TRBJ1-1, with no clear D. Germline values: CDR1 SGHAT, CDR2 FQDESV (reference sequence). This CDR3 spans 12 amino acids. V was cut by 2 bases and J by 3 bases, with 4 bases left in between. CDR3 sequence: CASSLPDTEAFF. CDR3 DNA: TGTGCCAGCAGCTTACCCGACACTGAAGCTTTCTTT. Full variable domain (rest looked up from reference TRBV11-1 and TRBJ1-1): EAEVAQSPRYKITEKSQAVAFWCDPISGHATLYWYRQILGQGPELLVQFQDESVVDDSQLPKDRFSAERLKGVDSTLKIQPAELGDSAMYLCASSLPDTEAFFGQGTRLTVV.

This clonotype was seen a handful of times. V usage is TRBV4-1 and J usage is TRBJ1-3, with D maybe TRBD1 (5 bases). Germline assignment: CDR1 MGHRA and CDR2 YSYEKL. The V and J ends lost 0 bases and 1 base respectively, with 10 bases between them. CDR3 length equals 16 residues. The CDR3 nucleotides are TGCGCCAGCAGCCAAGATCCGGGGGGGTCTGGAAACACCATATATTTT. It specifies CASSQDPGGSGNTIYF.

This clonotype was detected many times. This sequence joins TRBV7-3 and TRBJ2-1; tentative D call: TRBD2 (5 bases). CDR1 and CDR2 (germline): SGHTA, FQGTGA. The CDR3 contains 17 residues. V was clipped by 5 bases and J by 8 bases, with 25 bases between them. The CDR3, as DNA: TGTGCCAGCAGCCCCCGCCGGAGGCCAAAGGACCCCTATGAGCAGTTCTTC. This sequence encodes CASSPRRRPKDPYEQFF.

This chain joins TRBV24-1 and TRBJ2-3, with D possibly matching TRBD2 (6 bases). The CDR3 is 13 amino acids. V dropped 3 bases and J dropped 13 bases, with 16 bases sitting between them. CDR1 KGHDR and CDR2 SFDVKD come from the germline V gene. The CDR3 spells CATSDGRWQLKYF. CDR3 DNA: TGTGCCACCAGTGATGGGAGGTGGCAGCTAAAGTATTTT.

This clonotype has just a few counts. This rearrangement joins TRBV4-1 to TRBJ2-4; no clear D. Germline V gene data show CDR1 as MGHRA and CDR2 as YSYEKL. This CDR3 has 15 residues. V shed 0 bases and J shed 6 bases, with 12 bases lying between them. In DNA, the CDR3 is TGCGCCAGCAGCCAAGATATCAGTTTTAGAAACATTCAGTACTTC. It codes for CASSQDISFRNIQYF.

This clonotype showed up many times. The V call is TRBV7-2, the J call TRBJ2-3, with D hard to call. The CDR3 is 12 amino acids. Germline CDR1 SGHTA, CDR2 FQGNSA. The V end was cut by 5 bases, the J end by 2 bases, with 5 bases between. The CDR3 sequence: CASSTFTDTQYF. CDR3 nucleotide sequence: TGTGCCAGCAGCACCTTCACAGATACGCAGTATTTT. Supplemented by reference TRBV7-2 and TRBJ2-3, the full variable domain reads GAGVSQSPSNKVTEKGKDVELRCDPISGHTALYWYRQSLGQGLEFLIYFQGNSAPDKSGLPSDRFSAERTGGSVSTLTIQRTQQEDSAVYLCASSTFTDTQYFGPGTRLTVL.

A few counts support this clonotype. V usage is TRBV7-6 and J usage is TRBJ1-2, with D possibly matching TRBD1 (5 bases). The CDR3 is 15 residues long. V dropped 0 bases and J dropped 1 base, with 9 bases sitting between them. The germline CDR1 and CDR2 sequences are SGHVS and FNYEAQ. DNA of the CDR3: TGTGCCAGCAGCTTAGCGGACGGGGGTAACTATGGCTACACCTTC. Translating gives CASSLADGGNYGYTF.

The rearrangement joins TRBV7-8 to TRBJ2-5, with 13 bases fitting TRBD2. Germline CDR1 and CDR2: SGHVS and FQNEAQ. The CDR3 runs 16 residues. The ends lost 5 bases at V and 5 bases at J; junction bases unmatched: 8. CDR3 DNA sequence: TGTGCCAGCAGCCCCGGACTAGCGGGAGCGGGGGAGACCCAGTACTTC. Translated: CASSPGLAGAGETQYF. The entire variable domain, with the rest obtained from reference TRBV7-8 and TRBJ2-5, is as follows: GAGVSQSPRYKVAKRGQDVALRCDPISGHVSLFWYQQALGQGPEFLTYFQNEAQLDKSGLPSDRFFAERPEGSVSTLKIQRTQQEDSAVYLCASSPGLAGAGETQYFGPGTRLLVL.

The rearrangement joins TRBV3-1 to TRBJ2-5; a weak D match, TRBD2 (5 bases). The germline CDR1 and CDR2 sequences are LGHDT and YNNKEL (reference sequence). The germline V and J ends were trimmed by 0 bases and 7 bases, with 9 bases remaining between them. This CDR3 is 13 amino acids long. CDR3 loop: CASSQDTSGTQYF. In DNA form, the CDR3 reads TGTGCCAGCAGCCAAGATACCAGCGGGACCCAGTACTTC.

Ten or more counts support this clonotype. The V and J genes are TRBV24-1 and TRBJ2-1; 7 nucleotides match TRBD2. The germline CDR1 and CDR2 sequences are KGHDR and SFDVKD. The junction had 13 bases not matched to a gene; V was cut back by 3 bases and J by 0 bases. The CDR3 is made up of 19 amino acids. The CDR3 spells CATSDPGSPGGSSYNEQFF. The DNA of the CDR3 is TGTGCCACCAGTGATCCCGGATCCCCGGGCGGGAGCTCCTACAATGAGCAGTTCTTC.